The 30 T cell receptor beta chains below come from one sample, sequenced in a study of blood T cells in healthy people across ages. It was with a sample-barcoded 5' primer and a J-beta primer mix that a second PCR of roughly 7 to 11 cycles was run. TCRdb ran MiXCR on the 5' RACE reads and lists one entry per CDR3 protein. The table has about 640,000 distinct CDR3 sequences, 58% seen once. The sample comprised blood. The receptor source for this set is a man aged 60 to 75 in good health.

The sample holds a few counts of this clonotype. The chain recombines TRBV5-1 with TRBJ2-3, with D unresolved. Between the trimmed V and J ends, which lost 4 bases and 1 base, there was a span of 10 bases. The CDR3 contains 14 residues. The V gene's germline CDR1 is SGHRS and CDR2 YFSETQ. The CDR3 nucleotides read TGCGCCAGCAGCCCCGCAGGACGCACAGATACGCAGTATTTT. This translates into CASSPAGRTDTQYF.

The V gene is TRBV2, the J gene TRBJ2-5; D remains ambiguous. Trimming took off 4 bases at V and 1 base at J, with 7 bases between the two ends. Germline assignment: CDR1 SNHLY and CDR2 FYNNEI. The CDR3 has 13 amino acids. The CDR3 loop is CASSVQVQETQYF. The CDR3 bases are TGTGCCAGCAGTGTTCAGGTCCAAGAGACCCAGTACTTC.

This clonotype has more than one count but fewer than ten. The chain is built from TRBV7-9 and TRBJ1-4, with 7 bases that match TRBD1. The germline CDR1 and CDR2 sequences are SEHNR and FQNEAQ (reference sequence). The CDR3 covers 14 residues. J was trimmed by 6 bases and V by 5 bases; bases with no gene match: 6. CDR3 amino acids: CASSPGQADEKLFF. The CDR3 DNA follows: TGTGCCAGCAGCCCTGGACAGGCGGATGAAAAACTGTTTTTT.

This clonotype occurred many times. The V and J genes are TRBV20-1 and TRBJ2-1; tentatively, D is TRBD1 (5 bases). Trimming removed 0 bases from V and 5 bases from J, with 14 bases in between. Germline CDR1 is DFQATT and CDR2 is SNEGSKA (reference sequence). The CDR3 has 15 residues. CDR3 sequence: CSARDLGRADNEQFF. The CDR3 nucleotides are TGCAGTGCTAGAGATCTTGGCAGGGCCGACAATGAGCAGTTCTTC.

The rearrangement uses TRBV20-1 and TRBJ2-7; possibly TRBD1 or TRBD2 for D (6 bases each). The CDR3 is 15 residues long. Germline CDR1 is DFQATT and CDR2 is SNEGSKA (reference sequence). V lost 0 bases and J 5 bases, leaving 17 bases between the germline ends. The CDR3: CSARDRLGGHNEQYF. The DNA for the CDR3 is TGCAGTGCTAGAGATAGACTAGGGGGGCACAACGAGCAGTACTTC.

The chain combines TRBV4-1 with TRBJ2-5; tentatively, D is TRBD2 (7 bases). Germline V gives CDR1 MGHRA, CDR2 YSYEKL. This CDR3 is built from 16 residues. V shed 4 bases and J shed 3 bases, with 18 bases lying between them. CDR3 in DNA: TGCGCCAGCAGCCGCTTTTGGGGGCTAGCGGAAGAGACCCAGTACTTC. It codes for CASSRFWGLAEETQYF.

The rearrangement uses TRBV9 and TRBJ2-3; perhaps D is TRBD1 or TRBD2 (6 bases each). V lost 4 bases, J lost 4 bases, and 16 bases lay in between. The CDR3 runs to 15 residues. Germline assignment: CDR1 SGDLS and CDR2 YYNGEE. CDR3 residues: CASSPNWGASDTQYF. The CDR3, as DNA: TGTGCCAGCAGCCCGAATTGGGGGGCATCAGATACGCAGTATTTT.

The gene calls are TRBV5-1 and TRBJ2-3; tentative D call: TRBD1 (8 bases). V dropped 4 bases and J dropped 1 base, with 16 bases sitting between them. The CDR3 totals 16 residues. CDR1 is SGHRS, CDR2 YFSETQ, per germline. The CDR3 spells CASSPPAGQGTDTQYF. The DNA of the CDR3 is TGCGCCAGCAGCCCCCCAGCGGGACAGGGCACAGATACGCAGTATTTT. Looking up the rest from reference TRBV5-1 and TRBJ2-3 gives the full variable domain: KAGVTQTPRYLIKTRGQQVTLSCSPISGHRSVSWYQQTPGQGLQFLFEYFSETQRNKGNFPGRFSGRQFSNSRSEMNVSTLELGDSALYLCASSPPAGQGTDTQYFGPGTRLTVL.

This rearrangement joins TRBV9 to TRBJ2-7; perhaps TRBD1 as D (6 bases). The CDR3 has 15 residues. CDR1 is SGDLS, CDR2 YYNGEE, per germline. Trimming removed 4 bases at V and 5 bases at J, with 19 bases between. The CDR3 sequence: CASSSEGRGDDEQYF. In DNA form, the CDR3 reads TGTGCCAGCAGCTCAGAGGGCAGGGGAGATGACGAGCAGTACTTC.

The chain combines TRBV20-1 with TRBJ2-1; D possibly matches TRBD1 or TRBD2 (6 bases each). Germline CDR1 DFQATT, CDR2 SNEGSKA (reference sequence). CDR3 size: 13 residues. V lost 0 bases, J lost 9 bases, and 12 bases lay in between. DNA for the CDR3: TGCAGTGCTAGAGAAGGGGGGCTGAGTGAGCAGTTCTTC. Protein: CSAREGGLSEQFF.

This chain connects TRBV6-5 to TRBJ1-2; a weak D match, TRBD1 (6 bases). From germline, CDR1 is MNHEY and CDR2 SVGAGI. This CDR3 has 14 amino acids. The germline V and J ends were trimmed by 5 bases and 0 bases, with 10 bases remaining between them. Here the CDR3 DNA reads TGTGCCAGCAGTGCAGGGGATTCTAACTATGGCTACACCTTC. Translating it yields CASSAGDSNYGYTF.

V gene TRBV15 combines with J gene TRBJ1-6, with D perhaps TRBD1 (5 bases). The CDR3 is 17 amino acids. Germline V lookup: CDR1 LNHNV, CDR2 YYDKDF (reference sequence). V was trimmed by 5 bases and J by 0 bases, leaving 14 bases between them. The CDR3 nucleotides are TGTGCCACCAGCGGGGGACCTAGAAGCTCCTATAATTCACCCCTCCACTTT. This encodes CATSGGPRSSYNSPLHF.

Remarks on this clonotype: Relative to the germline gene, one junction end is altered; a read error may explain this. The chain couples TRBV15 to TRBJ2-7, with no clear D. Germline lookup yields CDR1 LNHNV and CDR2 YYDKDF (reference sequence). The CDR3 totals 15 residues. In nucleotides, the CDR3 is TGTGCCACCAGCAGAGAAGCAAAGGGCTCCTACGGGCAGTACTTC. Translating gives CATSREAKGSYGQYF.

This clonotype appeared a few times. This chain joins TRBV28 and TRBJ2-7; D is perhaps TRBD2 (6 bases). CDR3 length: 12 amino acids. Germline-derived CDR1 and CDR2 are MDHEN and SYDVKM. The germline V and J ends were trimmed by 5 bases and 9 bases, with 14 bases remaining between them. CDR3 residues: CASSEGRDWQYF. The CDR3 DNA reads TGTGCCAGCAGTGAGGGACGGGACTGGCAGTACTTC.

This chain uses TRBV5-1 with TRBJ1-4; 7 nucleotides agree with TRBD1. The CDR3 has 15 residues. With 4 bases clipped from V and 7 bases from J, the junction kept 10 bases outside the gene matches. Germline V lookup: CDR1 SGHRS, CDR2 YFSETQ. The CDR3 spells CASSLDPGQTEKLFF. CDR3 nucleotide sequence: TGCGCCAGCAGCCTGGACCCGGGACAGACTGAAAAACTGTTTTTT. Supplemented by reference TRBV5-1 and TRBJ1-4, the full variable domain reads KAGVTQTPRYLIKTRGQQVTLSCSPISGHRSVSWYQQTPGQGLQFLFEYFSETQRNKGNFPGRFSGRQFSNSRSEMNVSTLELGDSALYLCASSLDPGQTEKLFFGSGTQLSVL.

V usage is TRBV20-1 and J usage is TRBJ2-1, with D uncertain. Trimming removed 3 bases from V and 7 bases from J, with 13 bases in between. This CDR3 spans 13 amino acids. Germline assignment: CDR1 DFQATT and CDR2 SNEGSKA (reference sequence). The DNA of the CDR3 is TGCAGTGCTAGCCGGCGACCCGGGAATGAGCAGTTCTTC. The encoded protein is CSASRRPGNEQFF.

The chain employs TRBV12-3 or TRBV12-4 and TRBJ2-3; no firm D call. V was cut by 5 bases and J by 3 bases, with 9 bases left in between. This CDR3 is built from 13 residues. The CDR3, as DNA: TGTGCCAGCAGTAGGGCCTTAACAGATACGCAGTATTTT. It translates to CASSRALTDTQYF.

The V gene is TRBV5-1, the J gene TRBJ2-1, with 10 bases that match TRBD1. Germline V gene sequence: CDR1 SGHRS, CDR2 YFSETQ. V lost 4 bases and J lost 8; bases outside the gene matches: 6. This CDR3 spans 14 amino acids. The CDR3 DNA reads TGCGCCAGCAGCGGCGGACAGGGGGTCGATGAGCAGTTCTTC. Encoded protein: CASSGGQGVDEQFF.

The rearrangement links TRBV2 to TRBJ1-2, with no clear D. The CDR3 length is 13 residues. Germline CDR1 SNHLY, CDR2 FYNNEI. Trimming pared 10 bases from V and 4 bases from J, leaving 16 bases between. CDR3 region: CATKVASGYGYTF. For the CDR3, the DNA is TGTGCCACCAAGGTCGCCAGCGGCTATGGCTACACCTTC.

The chain uses TRBV21-1 and TRBJ2-7. TRBV21-1 is a pseudogene locus. This CDR3 is built from 15 residues. CDR3: CASSIGVESSYEQYF. The CDR3, as DNA: TGTGCCAGCAGCATAGGGGTCGAAAGCTCCTACGAGCAGTACTTC.

This clonotype was seen ten or more times. DNA of the CDR3: TGCAGTGCGATGGACTCGAGGGAGCAGTTCTTC. Protein product: CSAMDSREQFF. The J gene is TRBJ2-1, the V gene TRBV20-1, with D possibly TRBD2 on 5 matching bases. CDR3 size: 11 residues. V lost 6 bases, J lost 10 bases, and 13 bases lay in between. Germline V gene data show CDR1 as DFQATT and CDR2 as SNEGSKA (reference sequence).

The rearrangement uses TRBV29-1 and TRBJ1-1, with D tentatively TRBD1 (5 bases). The germline V and J ends were trimmed by 3 bases and 1 base, with 9 bases remaining between them. Germline V CDR1 and CDR2: SQVTM, ANQGSEA. The CDR3 totals 13 residues. The CDR3 nucleotides are TGCAGCGTTGAGATCGGGGGGAACACTGAAGCTTTCTTT. This encodes CSVEIGGNTEAFF.

V gene TRBV4-2 combines with J gene TRBJ1-1; 9 nucleotides match TRBD1. This CDR3 has 15 amino acids. V shed 4 bases, J shed 0 bases, and the junction held 3 bases outside the gene matches. Germline CDR1 LGHNA, CDR2 YNFKEQ. This chain's CDR3 is CASSPGDRVNTEAFF. For the CDR3, the DNA is TGTGCCAGCAGCCCGGGGGACAGGGTGAACACTGAAGCTTTCTTT.

This clonotype was recorded a few times. The rearrangement uses TRBV5-1 and TRBJ2-1, with TRBD2 matching over 9 bases. CDR3 length equals 16 residues. The ends lost 1 base at V and 8 bases at J; junction bases unmatched: 10. Per germline, CDR1 SGHRS and CDR2 YFSETQ. CDR3 protein: CASSLNRRGGRDEQFF. The CDR3 DNA is TGCGCCAGCAGCTTGAATCGGCGGGGGGGCCGCGATGAGCAGTTCTTC. The full variable domain, its missing parts supplied by reference TRBV5-1 and TRBJ2-1, is KAGVTQTPRYLIKTRGQQVTLSCSPISGHRSVSWYQQTPGQGLQFLFEYFSETQRNKGNFPGRFSGRQFSNSRSEMNVSTLELGDSALYLCASSLNRRGGRDEQFFGPGTRLTVL.

The chain uses TRBV28 and TRBJ2-1; perhaps TRBD2 as D (6 bases). Per germline, CDR1 MDHEN and CDR2 SYDVKM. Between the trimmed V and J ends, which lost 4 bases and 2 bases, there was a span of 15 bases. The CDR3 length is 16 residues. CDR3 bases: TGTGCCAGCAGTTCTCATGCGGGGCCAACCTACAATGAGCAGTTCTTC. This translates into CASSSHAGPTYNEQFF.

V gene TRBV10-3 combines with J gene TRBJ2-1, with 9 bases fitting TRBD2. From germline, CDR1 is ENHRY and CDR2 SYGVKD. Trimming removed 6 bases from V and 2 bases from J; junction bases left unmatched: 8. The CDR3 is made up of 16 amino acids. The DNA for the CDR3 is TGTGCCATCAGGGCTAGCGGGGAATCTACCTACAATGAGCAGTTCTTC. It specifies CAIRASGESTYNEQFF.

V and J are TRBV3-1 and TRBJ2-5; either TRBD1 or TRBD2 may supply D (5 bases each). The CDR3 spans 16 residues. Germline V CDR1 and CDR2: LGHDT, YNNKEL (reference sequence). V gave up 1 base and J gave up 5 bases, with 17 bases separating them. CDR3 nucleotide sequence: TGTGCCAGCAGCCAAGGGCTGTGGGGGTCAGGGGAGACCCAGTACTTC. Its protein product is CASSQGLWGSGETQYF.

Only a few counts were recorded for this clonotype. The chain combines TRBV10-3 with TRBJ1-2, with 10 positions matching TRBD1. Losses at the gene ends were 4 bases for V and 0 bases for J; bases not matched to a gene: 5. Germline V gene lookup returns CDR1 ENHRY and CDR2 SYGVKD. CDR3 size: 16 residues. The chain's CDR3 is CAISGDRGQSNYGYTF. The CDR3 nucleotides are TGTGCCATCAGTGGGGACAGGGGACAGTCTAACTATGGCTACACCTTC.

This clonotype was observed a handful of times. This sequence joins TRBV12-3 or TRBV12-4 and TRBJ2-3; D remains unclear. The ends were cut back, 5 bases at V and 3 bases at J, with 15 bases in the middle. The CDR3 extends over 15 amino acids. CDR3 nucleotide sequence: TGTGCCAGCAGTAAAGGGCCCCGGGTGACAGATACGCAGTATTTT. This gives the protein CASSKGPRVTDTQYF.

The chain is built from TRBV20-1 and TRBJ2-6; D is possibly TRBD2 (6 bases). Trimming took off 1 base at V and 0 bases at J, with 10 bases between the two ends. The CDR3 consists of 16 residues. Germline CDR1 is DFQATT and CDR2 is SNEGSKA (reference sequence). The CDR3 loop reads CSARASGVSGANVLTF. CDR3 DNA sequence: TGCAGTGCTAGAGCCTCGGGAGTCTCTGGGGCCAACGTCCTGACTTTC.